The 29 T cell receptor beta chains in this list originate from one sample, sequenced in a study of human CD8 memory T cell subsets. Preparation of the TCR beta libraries relied on UMI-labeled 5' RACE. TCRdb reprocessed the 5' RACE reads; each CDR3 protein has one entry and no DNA is given. Recorded for this sample: some 3,500 distinct CDR3 sequences. Source material: CD8+ T cells from PBMCs. All receptors derive from a human donor in good health.

CDR3 loop: CASSPSGQQNGYTF. V and J are TRBV18 and TRBJ1-2. The CDR3 is 14 amino acids. Germline lookup yields CDR1 KGHSH and CDR2 LQKENI.

This clonotype registers medium-sized by frequency. The chain uses TRBV12-3 or TRBV12-4 and TRBJ2-1; TCRdb selects TRBD1, and the lack of DNA leaves this call unchecked. The CDR3 has 12 residues. CDR3 sequence reads: CASSLWDRGQFF.

Its frequency marks this clonotype as hyperexpanded (1% or more). V is TRBV7-9 and J is TRBJ1-6; TCRdb's D gene call, TRBD1, goes unchecked for lack of DNA. Germline loops: CDR1 SEHNR, CDR2 FQNEAQ (reference sequence). This CDR3 has 17 residues. This CDR3 reads CASRQVDGDSYNSPLHF.

This clonotype registers medium-sized by frequency. This sequence joins TRBV13 and TRBJ2-7; TCRdb outputs TRBD2, but without DNA this stays unchecked. Germline V gene data show CDR1 as PRHDT and CDR2 as FYEKMQ (reference sequence). The CDR3 is made up of 15 amino acids. CDR3 amino acids: CASSTNGASEGEQYF.

This clonotype is labeled medium-sized based on frequency. The chain has TRBV11-2 and TRBJ1-4; TCRdb's assignment of TRBD1 cannot be checked, as there is no DNA. Germline V gene sequence: CDR1 SGHAT, CDR2 FQNNGV. The CDR3 consists of 14 residues. Here the CDR3 reads CASSLTGGDEKLFF.

V gene TRBV28 combines with J gene TRBJ2-7; TCRdb's assignment of TRBD1 cannot be checked, as there is no DNA. From germline, CDR1 is MDHEN and CDR2 SYDVKM. The CDR3 totals 15 residues. The CDR3 loop is CASSLQDRGLGEQYF.

This sequence joins TRBV3-1 and TRBJ2-7; TCRdb gives TRBD2 as the D gene, but with no DNA this cannot be confirmed. CDR1 is LGHDT, CDR2 YNNKEL, per germline (reference sequence). The CDR3 has 15 amino acids. CDR3 residues: CASSQALAAYYEQYF.

The V gene is TRBV7-2, the J gene TRBJ2-2. The CDR3 sequence is 14 residues long. Germline V gene sequence: CDR1 SGHTA, CDR2 FQGNSA. The CDR3: CASSLVSLRRELFF.

The chain couples TRBV12-3 or TRBV12-4 to TRBJ1-2; TCRdb reports TRBD1, a call that lacks DNA to check it against. This CDR3 comprises 15 residues. The chain's CDR3 is CASRTGGFGDDGYTF.

The rearrangement joins TRBV20-1 to TRBJ1-5. CDR3 length: 13 amino acids. Germline CDR1 DFQATT, CDR2 SNEGSKA (reference sequence). The CDR3 sequence is CSARTRRDQPQHF.

Measured by frequency, this clonotype is medium-sized (0.01 to 0.1%). This rearrangement joins TRBV19 to TRBJ1-5. Germline CDR1 LNHDA, CDR2 SQIVND (reference sequence). The CDR3 sequence is 14 residues long. Here the CDR3 reads CASDTRDSNQPQHF.

The rearrangement links TRBV2 to TRBJ2-3; with no DNA, the TCRdb D assignment of TRBD1 cannot be verified. Germline V CDR1 and CDR2: SNHLY, FYNNEI. The length of the CDR3 is 15 residues. CDR3 sequence: CASSDAGGSTDTQYF.

According to its frequency, this clonotype is medium-sized (0.01 to 0.1%). The chain combines TRBV7-9 with TRBJ1-4. Germline-derived CDR1 and CDR2 are SEHNR and FQNEAQ (reference sequence). CDR3 length: 15 residues. CDR3 region: CASSLYGATNEKLFF.

According to its frequency, this clonotype is medium-sized. J is TRBJ1-2 and V is TRBV12-3 or TRBV12-4; TCRdb reports TRBD1, a call that lacks DNA to check it against. The CDR3 runs 15 residues. The CDR3 here is CASSLGLQGWYGYTF.

By frequency, this clonotype is medium-sized. The CDR3 sequence: CASSFGSYSNQPQHF. V is TRBV28 and J is TRBJ1-5. This CDR3 is 15 amino acids long. Germline CDR1 reads MDHEN; CDR2 reads SYDVKM.

The chain has TRBV3-1 and TRBJ2-1; TCRdb reports TRBD2, a call that lacks DNA to check it against. The CDR3 loop spans 14 amino acids. Germline CDR1 LGHDT, CDR2 YNNKEL (reference sequence). The CDR3 sequence is CASSPGLGSREQFF.

This clonotype shows up as medium-sized by frequency. The rearrangement joins TRBV29-1 to TRBJ1-1. Per germline, CDR1 SQVTM and CDR2 ANQGSEA. This CDR3 contains 13 residues. The CDR3 here is CSVEKELNTEAFF.

Judged by frequency, this clonotype is medium-sized. This chain links TRBV4-2 with TRBJ1-5; TCRdb selects TRBD1, and the lack of DNA leaves this call unchecked. Germline V gene sequence: CDR1 LGHNA, CDR2 YNFKEQ. The CDR3 is 15 amino acids. The CDR3 sequence: CASSLQGAGNQPQHF.

This clonotype is medium-sized by frequency. The chain recombines TRBV6-2 or TRBV6-3 with TRBJ2-1; TCRdb calls TRBD2, which cannot be checked without DNA. Germline V gene data show CDR1 as MNHEY and CDR2 as SVGEGT. CDR3 length: 17 residues. The chain's CDR3 is CASSYRGLAGAYNEQFF.

Frequency places this clonotype as medium-sized. The chain combines TRBV29-1 with TRBJ2-3; TCRdb indicates TRBD1, and absent DNA this call remains unverified. CDR1 is SQVTM, CDR2 ANQGSEA, per germline. This CDR3 is 13 amino acids long. CDR3 residues: CSVRARETDTQYF.

The chain links TRBV5-1 to TRBJ1-2. The germline V gene has CDR1 SGHRS and CDR2 YFSETQ. The CDR3 loop spans 15 amino acids. The CDR3 sequence: CASSLLRDGDYGYTF.

The chain recombines TRBV2 with TRBJ2-1; TCRdb picks TRBD2, but there is no DNA to check that call. The CDR3 is made up of 17 amino acids. The germline CDR1 and CDR2 sequences are SNHLY and FYNNEI. CDR3 residues: CASSSPVAETSYNEQFF.

Measured by frequency, this clonotype is medium-sized (0.01 to 0.1%). The J gene is TRBJ2-3, the V gene TRBV7-3; the TRBD2 assignment by TCRdb is unverifiable without DNA. Germline V CDR1 and CDR2: SGHTA, FQGTGA. This CDR3 contains 14 residues. The CDR3 sequence: CASSWTSGTDTQYF.

This clonotype registers medium-sized by frequency. The rearrangement links TRBV11-3 to TRBJ2-7. CDR3 size: 14 residues. Germline V gene data show CDR1 as SGHNT and CDR2 as YENEEA. This CDR3 reads CASSLRIRPSEQYF.

Judged by frequency, this clonotype is medium-sized. The V and J genes are TRBV13 and TRBJ2-7; the D gene TCRdb calls, TRBD1, cannot be checked with no DNA. The germline V gene has CDR1 PRHDT and CDR2 FYEKMQ (reference sequence). This CDR3 spans 15 amino acids. CDR3 region: CASRHQGAQPYEQYF.

CDR3 amino acids: CASSPGESYEQYF. V usage is TRBV14 and J usage is TRBJ2-7; TCRdb outputs TRBD1, but without DNA this stays unchecked. Germline V gives CDR1 SGHDN, CDR2 FVKESK. This CDR3 region has 13 residues.

This sequence joins TRBV7-9 and TRBJ2-5. The CDR3 is made up of 14 amino acids. In germline, CDR1 is SEHNR, CDR2 FQNEAQ (reference sequence). The CDR3 sequence: CASSSTNTEETQYF.

The CDR3 region is CASSSEPYNEQFF. The rearrangement links TRBV7-3 to TRBJ2-1. This CDR3 contains 13 residues. In germline, CDR1 is SGHTA, CDR2 FQGTGA.

The V call is TRBV2, the J call TRBJ2-3; TCRdb's assignment of TRBD2 cannot be checked, as there is no DNA. The CDR3 loop spans 15 amino acids. The germline gives CDR1 SNHLY, CDR2 FYNNEI. CDR3 region: CASRAGTTSTDTQYF.